The sequence of this T cell receptor beta chain was determined in a study of Graves' ophthalmopathy and Graves' hyperthyroidism. Points from the study as a whole: The model predicted progression of ophthalmopathy with a sensitivity of 70% to 71%, and its specificity was around 72%. Blood was where most expanded thyroid clonotypes above 0.001 frequency also turned up.

Using RNA transcripts, the TCR beta CDR3 regions were amplified. Investigators did first-round RT-PCR with HTBI primers, then second-round multiplex PCR. TCRdb redid the calling of the multiplex PCR reads with MiXCR, one entry per CDR3 protein. The data contain more than 300,000 distinct CDR3 sequences, approximately 15% of them singletons. The CDR3 totals 12 residues. Trimming removed 1 base at V and 8 bases at J, with 8 bases between. Stable hyperthyroid donors showed no ophthalmopathy during 18 months follow-up. Other autoimmune diseases, uncontrolled infections, pregnancy or lactation led to the exclusion of patients. This clonotype was recorded at least ten times. What it recognizes is unknown.

The clonotype was recovered from a woman aged 18-29 years with stable Graves' hyperthyroidism. The sequenced sample consisted of peripheral blood. The chain employs TRBV12-3 or TRBV12-4 and TRBJ1-2; D is uncertain. The CDR3 region is CASSLELMGYTF. The CDR3 nucleotides read TGTGCCAGCAGTTTAGAACTGATGGGCTACACCTTC.